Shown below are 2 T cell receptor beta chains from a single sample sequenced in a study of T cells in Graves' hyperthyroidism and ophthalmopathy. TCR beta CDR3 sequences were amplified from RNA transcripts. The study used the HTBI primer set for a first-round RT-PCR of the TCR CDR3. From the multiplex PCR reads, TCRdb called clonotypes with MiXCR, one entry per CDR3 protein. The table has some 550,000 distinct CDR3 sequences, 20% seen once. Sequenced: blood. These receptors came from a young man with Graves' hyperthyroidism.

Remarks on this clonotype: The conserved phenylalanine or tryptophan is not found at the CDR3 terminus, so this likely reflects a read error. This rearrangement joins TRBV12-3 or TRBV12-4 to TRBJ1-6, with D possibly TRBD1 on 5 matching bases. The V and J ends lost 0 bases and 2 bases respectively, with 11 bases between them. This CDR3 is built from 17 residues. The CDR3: CASSLAMGGTYNSPLHL. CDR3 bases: TGTGCCAGCAGTTTAGCTATGGGGGGAACCTATAATTCACCCCTCCACCTT.

CDR3: CASSFLGRSYEQYF. The CDR3 DNA follows: TGTGCCAGCAGTTTTTTGGGACGTAGTTACGAGCAGTACTTC. This sequence joins TRBV28 and TRBJ2-7, with D tentatively TRBD1 or TRBD2 (5 bases each). Germline V gene lookup returns CDR1 MDHEN and CDR2 SYDVKM. The V end lost 3 bases, the J end lost 4 bases, and 13 bases lay between the germline ends. The length of the CDR3 is 14 residues.